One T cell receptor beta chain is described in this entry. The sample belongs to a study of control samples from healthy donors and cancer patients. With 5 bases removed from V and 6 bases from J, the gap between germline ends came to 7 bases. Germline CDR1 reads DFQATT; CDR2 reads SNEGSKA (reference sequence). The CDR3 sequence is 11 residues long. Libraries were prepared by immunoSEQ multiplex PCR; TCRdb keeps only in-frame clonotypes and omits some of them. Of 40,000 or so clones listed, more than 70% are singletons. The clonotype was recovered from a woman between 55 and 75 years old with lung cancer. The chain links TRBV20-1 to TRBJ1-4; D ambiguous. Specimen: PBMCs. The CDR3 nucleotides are TGCAGTGCTTTTGGGTATGAAAAACTGTTTTTT. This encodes CSAFGYEKLFF.